The 19 T cell receptor beta chains in this list originate from one sample, sequenced in a study of T cells after yellow fever vaccination. TCRdb called the 5' RACE reads again in MiXCR, with one record for every CDR3 protein. The sample gives approximately 120,000 distinct CDR3 sequences, over 12% of which show up once; about 42% is in the top ten. Sequencing used CD8+ T cells sorted from PBMCs, obtained 5 days after the yellow fever booster vaccination. These receptors originate from a man between 18 and 35 years old who received the YFV17D yellow fever vaccine.

The rearrangement uses TRBV7-8 and TRBJ1-6; D might be TRBD1 (5 bases). Germline loops: CDR1 SGHVS, CDR2 FQNEAQ. Trimming removed 2 bases at V and 10 bases at J, with 12 bases between. This CDR3 has 14 amino acids. CDR3 DNA: TGTGCCAGCAGCTTACTACAGGAATTGTCACCCCTCCACTTT. Translated: CASSLLQELSPLHF.

This clonotype was recorded a few times. The V call is TRBV7-9, the J call TRBJ2-4; 7 bases match TRBD1. Unmatched junction bases numbered 5, after V lost 5 bases and J lost 1 base. This CDR3 is built from 15 residues. From germline, CDR1 is SEHNR and CDR2 FQNEAQ (reference sequence). The CDR3: CASSPWDSAKNIQYF. CDR3 bases: TGTGCCAGCAGCCCGTGGGACAGCGCCAAAAACATTCAGTACTTC.

The chain is built from TRBV4-3 and TRBJ2-7, with a tentative D call TRBD1 (6 bases). Trimming left V 4 bases short and J 4 bases short, with 20 bases between. The germline CDR1 and CDR2 sequences are LGHNA and YSLEER. This CDR3 spans 16 amino acids. The CDR3 protein is CASSLLSAGAWYEQYV. Written as DNA, the CDR3 is TGCGCCAGCAGCCTCTTATCAGCAGGGGCCTGGTACGAGCAGTACGTC.

The genes are TRBV3-1 and TRBJ2-1; 8 bases align to TRBD2. This CDR3 is 16 amino acids long. J lost 15 bases, V lost 0 bases, and 16 bases had no gene match. Germline CDR1 and CDR2: LGHDT and YNNKEL (reference sequence). For the CDR3, the DNA is TGTGCCAGCAGCCAAGATCTAGACTCTCGGACTAGCCCACGGTTCTTC. Translating it yields CASSQDLDSRTSPRFF.

This clonotype was observed at least ten times. The J gene is TRBJ2-5, the V gene TRBV29-1, with TRBD1 identical over 8 bases. The CDR3 consists of 12 residues. CDR1 is SQVTM, CDR2 ANQGSEA, per germline. V gave up 7 bases and J gave up 4 bases; unmatched junction bases: 5. The CDR3 DNA is TGCAGCGGACAGGGGTTGGGAGAGACCCAGTACTTC. This sequence encodes CSGQGLGETQYF.

The rearrangement uses TRBV3-1 and TRBJ2-5, with 7 nucleotides matching TRBD2. With 2 bases clipped from V and 4 bases from J, the junction kept 10 bases outside the gene matches. This CDR3 has 16 residues. Germline CDR1 is LGHDT and CDR2 is YNNKEL (reference sequence). The CDR3 DNA sequence: TGTGCCAGCAGCCAAACGCGACAGCGGGGCGGAGAGACCCAGTACTTC. Translation: CASSQTRQRGGETQYF.

This clonotype was picked up many times. The J gene is TRBJ2-7, the V gene TRBV3-1; perhaps D is TRBD1 or TRBD2 (5 bases each). V shed 2 bases and J shed 6 bases, with 23 bases lying between them. This CDR3 is built from 17 residues. The germline V gene has CDR1 LGHDT and CDR2 YNNKEL (reference sequence). The CDR3, as DNA: TGTGCCAGCAGCCAACAATCGAATAGTTTTGGTGGGGGCGAGCAGTACTTC. Translated, it gives CASSQQSNSFGGGEQYF.

This clonotype was counted between two and nine times. CDR3 loop: CASSLESDTQYF. CDR3 DNA sequence: TGTGCCAGCAGCTTAGAGTCAGATACGCAGTATTTT. The chain joins TRBV7-8 to TRBJ2-3; D gene ambiguous. Between the trimmed V and J ends, which lost 1 base and 4 bases, there was a span of 3 bases. The CDR3 runs to 12 residues. The germline CDR1 and CDR2 sequences are SGHVS and FQNEAQ.

This clonotype occurred a few times. The chain uses TRBV4-1 and TRBJ1-1, with D hard to call. V was cut by 0 bases and J by 1 base, with 15 bases left in between. CDR3 length: 17 amino acids. CDR1 is MGHRA and CDR2 is YSYEKL in the germline V gene. The DNA for the CDR3 is TGCGCCAGCAGCCAAGACCCTTCCGGCCGGGGGAACACTGAAGCTTTCTTT. Translating it yields CASSQDPSGRGNTEAFF.

This clonotype was detected many times. V is TRBV5-1 and J is TRBJ2-1; perhaps TRBD1 as D (5 bases). Germline lookup yields CDR1 SGHRS and CDR2 YFSETQ. Trimming cost V 0 bases and J 2 bases, with 6 bases left between them. The CDR3 length is 14 residues. Here the CDR3 DNA reads TGCGCCAGCAGCTTGGGGGGCCCCTACAATGAGCAGTTCTTC. This gives the protein CASSLGGPYNEQFF.

This rearrangement joins TRBV5-5 to TRBJ2-7, with a tentative D call TRBD1 (5 bases). This CDR3 is 14 amino acids long. Germline CDR1 reads SGHKS; CDR2 reads YYEKEE (reference sequence). V shed 0 bases and J shed 6 bases, with 13 bases lying between them. The CDR3, as DNA: TGTGCCAGCAGCTTGGCAGGGCAGGGAAGCGAGCAGTACGTC. Translated: CASSLAGQGSEQYV.

There are a few counts of this clonotype. V gene TRBV12-3 or TRBV12-4 combines with J gene TRBJ1-1, with D perhaps TRBD1 (5 bases). This CDR3 has 14 amino acids. V lost 2 bases and J lost 4, with 11 bases in between. The CDR3 sequence is CASSLSRGVTEAFF. The CDR3 bases are TGTGCCAGCAGTTTAAGCAGAGGGGTCACTGAAGCTTTCTTT.

This clonotype was detected only a few times. This chain uses TRBV29-1 with TRBJ2-6, with D possibly matching TRBD1 (5 bases). Germline V gene data show CDR1 as SQVTM and CDR2 as ANQGSEA. Trimming shortened V by 4 bases and J by 0 bases, and 10 bases separated the two germline ends. This CDR3 is 15 amino acids long. The CDR3 DNA reads TGCAGCGTTGGACAGTGGAGCTCTGGGGCCAACGTCCTGACTTTC. Its protein is CSVGQWSSGANVLTF.

The rearrangement links TRBV4-1 to TRBJ1-6, with D tentatively TRBD1 (6 bases). Germline CDR1 reads MGHRA; CDR2 reads YSYEKL. V was cut by 4 bases and J by 6 bases, with 10 bases left in between. CDR3 length equals 14 residues. CDR3 amino acids: CASSPTGLNSPLHF. DNA for the CDR3: TGCGCCAGCAGCCCCACAGGGCTTAATTCACCCCTCCACTTT.

V and J are TRBV19 and TRBJ1-5; the D gene is possibly TRBD1 (5 bases). The germline V gene encodes CDR1 LNHDA and CDR2 SQIVND (reference sequence). This CDR3 comprises 15 residues. V lost 4 bases and J 0 bases, leaving 10 bases between the germline ends. The CDR3 nucleotides read TGTGCCAGTAGTACAGGGCTCGTTAGCAATCAGCCCCAGCATTTT. Residues: CASSTGLVSNQPQHF.

The rearrangement links TRBV20-1 to TRBJ2-4; perhaps TRBD1 as D (5 bases). Between the trimmed V and J ends, which lost 5 bases and 0 bases, there was a span of 14 bases. Germline V gene lookup returns CDR1 DFQATT and CDR2 SNEGSKA (reference sequence). The CDR3 has 15 amino acids. CDR3 sequence (DNA): TGCAGTGCTCCGCCTCCCAGGGAAGCCAAAAACATTCAGTACTTC. This encodes CSAPPPREAKNIQYF.

J is TRBJ1-5 and V is TRBV4-1; 7 bases agree with TRBD1. Losses at the gene ends were 2 bases for V and 1 base for J; bases not matched to a gene: 5. The CDR3 is made up of 16 amino acids. CDR1 and CDR2 (germline): MGHRA, YSYEKL. As DNA, the CDR3 is TGCGCCAGCAGCCAATTTGGGACAGCCAGCAATCAGCCCCAGCATTTT. Its protein product is CASSQFGTASNQPQHF.

This chain links TRBV7-2 with TRBJ2-1; D might be TRBD2 (9 bases). Germline V gene sequence: CDR1 SGHTA, CDR2 FQGNSA. This CDR3 has 16 amino acids. V was trimmed by 5 bases and J by 4 bases, leaving 18 bases between them. In nucleotides, the CDR3 is TGTGCCAGCAGCCAGGGGGCTAGCGGGACTTACAATGAGCAGTTCTTC. Translation gives CASSQGASGTYNEQFF.

This clonotype was picked up a small number of times. The V call is TRBV5-1, the J call TRBJ1-5, with D possibly being TRBD1 (5 bases). V shed 1 base and J shed 3 bases, with 17 bases lying between them. The CDR3 contains 17 residues. CDR1 is SGHRS and CDR2 is YFSETQ in the germline V gene. CDR3 region: CASSLSSGRVDNQPQHF. The CDR3, as DNA: TGCGCCAGCAGCTTGAGTTCAGGGAGGGTGGACAATCAGCCCCAGCATTTT.